This TCR beta chain was documented in a study of blood T cell repertoires in COVID-19. The overall study: The study drew acute and convalescent COVID-19 samples from the United States, Italy and Spain. PBMCs, B-cell-depleted T cells, or T cells were the source of the cDNA or gDNA that made up the material.

The CDR3 contains 16 residues. With 1 base removed from V and 3 bases from J, the gap between germline ends came to 13 bases. Germline V gene sequence: CDR1 SEHNR, CDR2 FQNEAQ (reference sequence). As originally analysed: Using reference gene primer amplification, nucleated cell counts were estimated. Sequenced by immunoSEQ multiplex PCR; TCRdb stores in-frame clones only, minus some. The V and J calls and clone size were taken over from that table, and D and trimming were inferred from the DNA. The table includes approximately 58,000 clones, over 75% detected once. One Seattle source followed patients from active infection through their disease course.

This TCR came from a man in his sixties with COVID-19, enrolled during active disease. The J gene is TRBJ1-5, the V gene TRBV7-9; D is possibly TRBD1 (5 bases). Sequences were obtained from peripheral blood. The CDR3 is CASSLVGVRNNQPQHF. In DNA, the CDR3 is TGTGCCAGCAGCTTAGTAGGGGTCAGAAACAATCAGCCCCAGCATTTT.